This T cell receptor (beta chain) was identified during a study of T cells in Graves' hyperthyroidism and ophthalmopathy. Amplification targeted TCR beta CDR3 regions from RNA transcripts. In the first-round RT-PCR of the TCR CDR3, the HTBI primer set was used. MiXCR, run by TCRdb on the multiplex PCR reads, gives a single entry per CDR3 protein. The sample contains under 550,000 distinct CDR3 sequences, about an eighth of which appear only once. A lack of ophthalmopathy progression within 18 months defined stable Graves' hyperthyroidism. The germline gives CDR1 LNHDA, CDR2 SQIVND (reference sequence). This CDR3 region has 15 residues. V was clipped by 3 bases and J by 0 bases, with 9 bases between them.

The sequencing sample was made of blood. V usage is TRBV19 and J usage is TRBJ1-5, with D possibly being TRBD1 (5 bases). The clonotype originates from a woman under 30 with Graves' hyperthyroidism. CDR3 protein: CASSIYRNSNQPQHF. DNA for the CDR3: TGTGCCAGTAGTATCTACAGGAATAGCAATCAGCCCCAGCATTTT.